This entry lists 31 T cell receptor beta chains sequenced from one sample in a study of T cell clonality in common variable immunodeficiency. Study outcomes and limitations: Fewer deletions and N-nucleotide insertions were reportedly seen in common variable immunodeficiency TCR beta sequences.

Sequencing used immunoSEQ multiplex PCR; TCRdb keeps in-frame clones, though not all of them. The sample holds some 42,000 clones, and no clone turns up only once. Antigen specificity for these receptors is unknown. Sequencing was done on a sample of peripheral blood mononuclear cells. Source of these receptors: a human donor with common variable immunodeficiency.

In this sample, this clone turned up many times. From the germline J gene comes the end of the CDR3, since the read stops 3 residues before it. The V gene is TRBV19, the J gene TRBJ2-2, with TRBD2 matching 7 bases. After removal of 7 bases from V and 5 bases from J, the junction contained 1 base not matched to a gene. The CDR3 is made up of 12 amino acids. Germline values: CDR1 LNHDA, CDR2 SQIVND (reference sequence). The covered CDR3 bases are TGTGCCAGTATGCGGGAGACCGGGGAG. Translated, it gives CASMRETGE. The full CDR3 protein reads CASMRETGELFF.

This clone appeared many times. The CDR3 protein is CASSLGLAGVETQYF. CDR3 DNA (partial): TGCGCCAGCAGCTTGGGACTAGCGGGAGTAGAGACC. The chain has TRBV5-1 and TRBJ2-5; 12 positions agree with TRBD2. The read ends 3 residues early relative to the CDR3; the germline J gene fills the gap. This CDR3 region has 15 residues. The germline CDR1 and CDR2 sequences are SGHRS and YFSETQ. J was trimmed by 4 bases and V by 0 bases; bases with no gene match: 1.

This clone ranks as medium-sized. The CDR3 bases that were read are TGCAGTGCTAGAGTAACTAGCGGGAGAAACGCAGATACG. It is translated as CSARVTSGRNADT. The CDR3 in full is CSARVTSGRNADTQYF. The gene calls are TRBV20-1 and TRBJ2-3; 11 nucleotides match TRBD2. Read data end 3 residues before the CDR3 end; the end is taken from the germline J gene. V lost 1 base to trimming and J lost 4 bases; unmatched junction nucleotides: 7. The CDR3 covers 16 residues. Germline CDR1 is DFQATT and CDR2 is SNEGSKA (reference sequence).

This clone occurred many times. The read terminates 3 residues before the CDR3 end, so the remaining end is supplied by the germline J gene. The V gene is TRBV20-1, the J gene TRBJ1-4; 8 bases line up with TRBD1. V dropped 3 bases and J dropped 8; count of bases not matched to a gene: 2. Germline V lookup: CDR1 DFQATT, CDR2 SNEGSKA (reference sequence). The CDR3 spans 12 residues. The CDR3: CSARGTGEKLFF. The DNA read from the CDR3 is TGCAGTGCTAGGGGGACAGGAGAAAAA.

This clone has at least ten counts. The read ends 3 residues shy of where the CDR3 ends; the end is completed using the germline J gene. V usage is TRBV7-8 and J usage is TRBJ2-7; no firm D call. The germline CDR1 and CDR2 sequences are SGHVS and FQNEAQ. With 0 bases removed from V and 1 base from J, the gap between germline ends came to 7 bases. This CDR3 comprises 14 residues. The CDR3 loop reads CASSLARQSYEQYF. CDR3 DNA (partial): TGTGCCAGCAGCTTAGCACGCCAGTCCTACGAG.

In its sample, this clone was seen many times. The CDR3 goes on 3 residues after the read ends, and that part is filled in from the germline J gene. J is TRBJ1-3 and V is TRBV7-9, with D perhaps matching TRBD1 (6 bases). The CDR3 is 15 amino acids. V was shortened by 5 bases and J by 0 bases, with 11 bases between the two germline ends. The germline V gene has CDR1 SEHNR and CDR2 FQNEAQ (reference sequence). CDR3 DNA (partial): TGTGCCAGCAGCGGACAGACCCTCTCTGGAAACACC. Its protein is CASSGQTLSGNT. The entire CDR3 is CASSGQTLSGNTIYF.

This clone was counted ten times or more. The sequence runs out 3 residues before the end of the CDR3; the remainder is reconstructed from the germline J gene. The genes are TRBV19 and TRBJ2-2, with D perhaps TRBD2 (6 bases). Trimming took 8 bases from V and 1 from J, leaving 17 bases between them. Per germline, CDR1 LNHDA and CDR2 SQIVND (reference sequence). The length of the CDR3 is 16 residues. The CDR3 bases that were read are TGTGCCAGTCACTACCGCGGGGCAGGGAACACCGGGGAG. It codes for CASHYRGAGNTGE. The whole CDR3 protein reads CASHYRGAGNTGELFF.

This clone was found many times. The read comes to an end 3 residues before the CDR3 does, leaving the germline J gene to fill in the end. The V call is TRBV5-5, the J call TRBJ2-1; a possible D gene is TRBD1 (5 bases). CDR1 is SGHKS and CDR2 is YYEKEE in the germline V gene (reference sequence). This CDR3 has 15 residues. V lost 1 base to trimming and J lost 3 bases, with 11 bases between them. The CDR3 bases that were read are TGTGCCAGCAGCTTGTGGCAGGGTAACTACAATGAG. Its translation: CASSLWQGNYNE. The entire CDR3 reads CASSLWQGNYNEQFF.

In its sample, this clone was seen many times. Coverage ceases 3 residues before the CDR3 finishes, and the germline J gene fills in the end. This chain links TRBV29-1 with TRBJ2-7, with 7 bases lining up with TRBD2. Losses at the gene ends were 6 bases for V and 0 bases for J; bases not matched to a gene: 8. This CDR3 has 14 residues. The V gene's germline CDR1 is SQVTM and CDR2 ANQGSEA. CDR3 in amino acids: CSVSWGGSSYEQYF. The CDR3 DNA, read in part, is TGCAGCGTATCTTGGGGGGGGAGCTCCTACGAG.

The part of the CDR3 DNA that was read is TGTGCCAGCAGCACATGGACTAGCGGGGGAACAGATACG. This encodes CASSTWTSGGTDT. The whole CDR3 is CASSTWTSGGTDTQYF. The genes are TRBV7-3 and TRBJ2-3; 13 positions agree with TRBD2. The read ends 3 residues shy of where the CDR3 ends; the end is completed using the germline J gene. The germline gives CDR1 SGHTA, CDR2 FQGTGA. V shed 5 bases and J 3 bases; nucleotides not matched to a gene: 5. The CDR3 covers 16 residues.

A note on this clone: Read sequence stops 3 residues before the CDR3 end, and the germline J gene provides the missing end. The V call is TRBV2, the J call TRBJ1-6; D unclear. Germline values: CDR1 SNHLY, CDR2 FYNNEI. The V end was cut by 4 bases, the J end by 7 bases, with 11 bases between. The CDR3 is 14 amino acids. CDR3 DNA (partial): TGTGCCAGCAGTGTAGGGTTTTCAAATTCACCC. This translates into CASSVGFSNSP. The entire CDR3 protein is CASSVGFSNSPLHF.

This clone came up many times. The read ends 3 residues early relative to the CDR3; the germline J gene fills the gap. The rearrangement uses TRBV5-1 and TRBJ2-2; D gene uncertain. There are 17 residues in the CDR3. Deletions cut 3 bases from V and 0 bases from J, with 15 bases between. Germline values: CDR1 SGHRS, CDR2 YFSETQ. The part of the CDR3 DNA that was read is TGCGCCAGCAGCTCCAACCAATGGCTCACGAACACCGGGGAG. Its protein product is CASSSNQWLTNTGE. The whole CDR3 protein is CASSSNQWLTNTGELFF.

This clone has a count of ten or more. The CDR3 end lies 3 residues beyond the end of the read and is filled in from the germline J gene. The rearrangement links TRBV7-9 to TRBJ2-4; 8 bases line up with TRBD1. The length of the CDR3 is 15 residues. Germline-derived CDR1 and CDR2 are SEHNR and FQNEAQ (reference sequence). After removal of 3 bases from V and 3 bases from J, the junction contained 4 bases not matched to a gene. This CDR3 is CASSFPTGGKNIQYF. Incomplete CDR3 DNA: TGTGCCAGCAGCTTCCCAACAGGGGGCAAAAACATT.

This clone was counted many times. The covered CDR3 bases are TGCGCCAGCAGCCACGACTTTGGGGGCGGC. This gives the protein CASSHDFGGG. The CDR3 in its entirety is CASSHDFGGGYTF. V and J are TRBV5-1 and TRBJ1-2; possible D gene TRBD1, 6 bases. The read gets to within 3 residues of the CDR3 end, and the germline J gene fills in the rest. The CDR3 consists of 13 residues. Germline lookup yields CDR1 SGHRS and CDR2 YFSETQ. The full variable domain, rest sourced from reference TRBV5-1 and TRBJ1-2, is KAGVTQTPRYLIKTRGQQVTLSCSPISGHRSVSWYQQTPGQGLQFLFEYFSETQRNKGNFPGRFSGRQFSNSRSEMNVSTLELGDSALYLCASSHDFGGGYTFGSGTRLTVV.

This clone was counted a few times. The read ends 3 residues before the CDR3 terminus; that terminus is restored from the germline J gene. V and J are TRBV19 and TRBJ1-1; no clear D. This CDR3 is built from 12 residues. With 7 bases removed from V and 5 bases from J, the gap between germline ends came to 11 bases. Germline assignment: CDR1 LNHDA and CDR2 SQIVND (reference sequence). The CDR3 loop is CASTIRRTEAFF. Incomplete CDR3 DNA: TGTGCCAGTACTATCCGCAGGACTGAA.

There are many counts of this clone. The read falls 3 residues short of the CDR3 end, and the missing part is taken from the germline J gene. This chain joins TRBV5-1 and TRBJ1-4, with a weak D call TRBD1 (5 bases). Trimming left V 4 bases short and J 5 bases short, with 15 bases between. From germline, CDR1 is SGHRS and CDR2 YFSETQ. CDR3 size: 15 residues. The sequenced CDR3 bases are TGCGCCAGCAGCGTACTGGGGGGGAAAAATGAAAAA. Residues: CASSVLGGKNEK. The full CDR3 reads CASSVLGGKNEKLFF. Together with reference TRBV5-1 and TRBJ1-4, the CDR3 gives the full variable domain: KAGVTQTPRYLIKTRGQQVTLSCSPISGHRSVSWYQQTPGQGLQFLFEYFSETQRNKGNFPGRFSGRQFSNSRSEMNVSTLELGDSALYLCASSVLGGKNEKLFFGSGTQLSVL.

Note on this clone: The CDR3 is cut off 3 residues early in the read; its end comes from the germline J gene. The chain couples TRBV2 to TRBJ1-6, with TRBD1 matching over 9 bases. Germline V CDR1 and CDR2: SNHLY, FYNNEI. Trimming at V came to 10 bases and at J to 9 bases, leaving 13 bases not matched to a gene. The CDR3 consists of 15 residues. CDR3 DNA (partial): TGTGCCACCATCAACTCCGGACAGGGGAGTTCACCC. It is translated as CATINSGQGSSP. The CDR3, in full, reads CATINSGQGSSPLHF.

This clone was picked up many times. The CDR3 extends 3 residues past the end of the read, so its final part is completed from the germline J gene. This chain uses TRBV7-2 with TRBJ2-1, with 7 nucleotides matching TRBD2. V trimming: 5 bases; J trimming: 3 bases; junction bases outside the gene matches: 7. There are 15 residues in the CDR3. The V gene's germline CDR1 is SGHTA and CDR2 FQGNSA. Incomplete CDR3 DNA: TGTGCCAGCAGCACTCCCGGGGGGAACTACAATGAG. Its protein is CASSTPGGNYNE. The CDR3 in its entirety is CASSTPGGNYNEQFF.

This clone was recorded many times. Read coverage stops 3 residues before the CDR3 terminus; the germline J gene supplies the remainder. The gene calls are TRBV29-1 and TRBJ2-3, with 9 positions matching TRBD2. The CDR3 runs to 14 residues. J gave up 5 bases and V 3 bases, and 6 bases lay outside the gene matches. Germline CDR1 SQVTM, CDR2 ANQGSEA. The CDR3 DNA, read in part, is TGCAGCGTTGACCTAGCGGGGCTGGGAGATACG. This sequence encodes CSVDLAGLGDT. The whole CDR3 region reads CSVDLAGLGDTQYF.

There are many counts of this clone. The missing CDR3 end, 3 residues past where the read stops, is filled in from the germline J gene. The V call is TRBV29-1, the J call TRBJ2-1; a possible D gene is TRBD2 (7 bases). The CDR3 totals 13 residues. Germline CDR1 is SQVTM and CDR2 is ANQGSEA. V was clipped by 6 bases and J by 7 bases, with 16 bases between them. The CDR3 DNA, read in part, is TGCAGCGTGGGAGGGACATCTGATAATGAG. Its translation: CSVGGTSDNE. The full CDR3 is CSVGGTSDNEQFF.

At least ten counts were recorded for this clone. The missing CDR3 end, 3 residues past where the read stops, is filled in from the germline J gene. The J gene is TRBJ2-7, the V gene TRBV7-2, with D perhaps matching TRBD1 (6 bases). Germline V gives CDR1 SGHTA, CDR2 FQGNSA. Trimming removed 5 bases at V and 3 bases at J, with 11 bases between. The CDR3 loop spans 13 amino acids. CDR3 DNA, as far as it was read: TGTGCCAGCAGCCGCGGACAGAACTACGAG. As protein: CASSRGQNYE. The entire CDR3 sequence reads CASSRGQNYEQYF.

This clone occurred many times. With the read ending 3 residues before the CDR3 end, the germline J gene is used to fill in that end. V and J are TRBV5-1 and TRBJ2-7, with 15 positions matching TRBD2. In germline, CDR1 is SGHRS, CDR2 YFSETQ. V shed 4 bases, J shed 4 bases, and the junction held 9 bases outside the gene matches. This CDR3 has 17 amino acids. CDR3: CASSHGLAGGNLYEQYF. The covered CDR3 bases are TGCGCCAGCAGCCACGGACTAGCGGGAGGGAATCTATACGAG.

Sample share makes this clone medium-sized. Read data end 3 residues before the CDR3 end; the end is taken from the germline J gene. The gene calls are TRBV18 and TRBJ2-1, with 8 positions matching TRBD2. The V and J ends lost 3 bases and 4 bases, in that order; junction bases with no gene match: 5. Per the germline V gene, CDR1 is KGHSH and CDR2 is LQKENI. The CDR3 runs to 15 residues. CDR3 DNA (partial): TGTGCCAGCTCACCGATAGCGGGGCTATACAATGAG. Translation gives CASSPIAGLYNE. The CDR3 in full is CASSPIAGLYNEQFF.

This clone came up a few times. With the read ending 3 residues before the CDR3 end, the germline J gene is used to fill in that end. This rearrangement joins TRBV6-2 or TRBV6-3 to TRBJ2-2; 8 bases are shared with TRBD2. V dropped 5 bases and J dropped 8; count of bases not matched to a gene: 7. The CDR3 spans 14 residues. CDR1 MNHEY and CDR2 SVGEGT come from the germline V gene. The CDR3 is CASSISGGVGELFF. The part of the CDR3 DNA that was read is TGTGCCAGCAGTATCAGCGGGGGTGTAGGGGAG.

This clone came up many times. The CDR3 end lies 3 residues beyond the end of the read and is filled in from the germline J gene. The chain employs TRBV18 and TRBJ1-1; D is ambiguous. This CDR3 has 11 residues. V was trimmed by 5 bases and J by 3 bases, leaving 4 bases between them. The germline V gene encodes CDR1 KGHSH and CDR2 LQKENI. The CDR3 here is CASSSDTEAFF. The sequenced CDR3 bases are TGTGCCAGCTCATCAGACACTGAA.

As regards this clone: Read sequence stops 3 residues before the CDR3 end, and the germline J gene provides the missing end. The gene calls are TRBV30 and TRBJ1-5, with 8 bases matching TRBD1. Germline assignment: CDR1 GTSNPN and CDR2 SVGIG (reference sequence). This CDR3 region has 16 residues. With 2 bases clipped from V and 6 bases from J, the junction kept 12 bases outside the gene matches. The sequenced CDR3 bases are TGTGCCTGGAGTACGGAGCGGACAGGGATGGGTCAGCCC. Protein: CAWSTERTGMGQP. The full CDR3 reads CAWSTERTGMGQPQHF.

Remarks on this clone: With the read ending 3 residues before the CDR3 end, the germline J gene is used to fill in that end. The chain has TRBV2 and TRBJ1-3; 8 nucleotides line up with TRBD1. This CDR3 is built from 16 residues. CDR1 and CDR2 (germline): SNHLY, FYNNEI. V dropped 2 bases and J dropped 4; count of bases not matched to a gene: 7. The CDR3 sequence: CASSEMDRARGNTIYF. The DNA read from the CDR3 is TGTGCCAGCAGTGAAATGGACAGGGCTCGAGGAAACACC.

On this clone itself: Read data end 3 residues before the CDR3 end; the end is taken from the germline J gene. This chain connects TRBV19 to TRBJ1-2, with 12 bases aligning to TRBD1. Trimming took 9 bases from V and 2 from J; bases not matched to a gene: 7. The germline CDR1 and CDR2 sequences are LNHDA and SQIVND (reference sequence). The CDR3 consists of 15 residues. Incomplete CDR3 DNA: TGTGCCAGCCGGGGACAGGGGGCTTCGAACTATGGC. Translated: CASRGQGASNYG. The whole CDR3 is CASRGQGASNYGYTF. Full variable domain (rest looked up from reference TRBV19 and TRBJ1-2): DGGITQSPKYLFRKEGQNVTLSCEQNLNHDAMYWYRQDPGQGLRLIYYSQIVNDFQKGDIAEGYSVSREKKESFPLTVTSAQKNPTAFYLCASRGQGASNYGYTFGSGTRLTVV.

In its sample, this clone was seen many times. The DNA ends 3 residues before the CDR3 does, and the rest of the CDR3 is filled in from the germline J gene. This chain connects TRBV5-1 to TRBJ1-5; D is unclear. This CDR3 is 15 amino acids long. CDR1 is SGHRS, CDR2 YFSETQ, per germline. V was cut by 0 bases and J by 3 bases, with 10 bases left in between. The CDR3 sequence: CASSLGAGDNQPQHF. CDR3 DNA (partial): TGCGCCAGCAGCTTGGGTGCCGGGGACAATCAGCCC.

The table lists this clone with a few counts. The read falls 3 residues short of the CDR3 end, and the missing part is taken from the germline J gene. The chain uses TRBV20-1 and TRBJ2-1; 13 bases agree with TRBD2. The V gene end was trimmed by 3 bases and the J gene end by 5 bases; junction bases not matched to a gene: 7. Germline CDR1 is DFQATT and CDR2 is SNEGSKA (reference sequence). The CDR3 sequence is 16 residues long. The CDR3 bases that were read are TGCAGTGCTAGCGGCCCGGGACTAGCGGGAAACAATGAG. It translates to CSASGPGLAGNNE. The full CDR3 protein is CSASGPGLAGNNEQFF.

There are a few counts of this clone. The sequence runs out 3 residues before the end of the CDR3; the remainder is reconstructed from the germline J gene. V is TRBV18 and J is TRBJ1-4; 9 nucleotides agree with TRBD1. This CDR3 comprises 13 residues. Germline lookup yields CDR1 KGHSH and CDR2 LQKENI. V lost 5 bases and J lost 7; bases outside the gene matches: 2. CDR3 amino acids: CASSSGQGEKLFF. Incomplete CDR3 DNA: TGTGCCAGCTCATCGGGACAGGGTGAAAAA.